This TCR beta chain was retrieved from a study of cytomegalovirus exposure and HLA in healthy donors. Study results and caveats: TRBV6-2, TRBV6-3 and other indistinguishable V segments were excluded.

PCR was performed using 60 Vbeta and 13 Jbeta primers. Clones were read by immunoSEQ multiplex PCR, and TCRdb kept only the in-frame ones, dropping some. The sample includes about 130,000 clones, about 74% of them seen just once. In this sample, this clone turned up a few times. What it binds is not known. There are 14 residues in the CDR3. J lost 13 bases, V lost 2 bases, and 11 bases had no gene match. Looked up from germline, CDR1 is MGHDK and CDR2 is SYGVNS. The source material was PBMCs. The chain combines TRBV25-1 with TRBJ2-5, with 9 bases fitting TRBD1. This clonotype originated in a woman aged 50 to 65 in good health and CMV-seropositive. CDR3 bases: TGTGCCAGCAGTGAACCCGGGACAGGGAATGAACGGTACTTC. The encoded protein is CASSEPGTGNERYF.